The entry that follows covers one T cell receptor (beta chain) sequence. The antigen is not known. This sample is part of a study of cytomegalovirus exposure and HLA in healthy donors. Study overall: As released early, the data held 80 million to 90 million unique TCRs from HLA-typed donors.

V was pared by 8 bases and J by 0 bases, with 8 bases between. Germline V gives CDR1 SNHLY, CDR2 FYNNEI. This CDR3 contains 12 residues. It was with 60 Vbeta and 13 Jbeta primers that the PCR ran. Repertoires were generated with immunoSEQ multiplex PCR, while TCRdb's copy carries only in-frame clones and drops some. The sample includes approximately 150,000 clones, approximately 80% of them seen just once. General study findings and limits: Cytomegalovirus status was reportedly diagnosed by the classifier with high specificity and sensitivity. TCR beta sequences numbering fewer than 20,000 were associated with HLA alleles at 0.05 false discovery rate in a later analysis.

The chain is built from TRBV2 and TRBJ2-7; D is perhaps TRBD1 (5 bases). This TCR was recovered from a woman between 18 and 29 years old in good health and CMV-seropositive. The specimen was PBMCs. Written as DNA, the CDR3 is TGTGCCAGCGGGGCGGACTCCTACGAGCAGTACTTC. Its protein product is CASGADSYEQYF.